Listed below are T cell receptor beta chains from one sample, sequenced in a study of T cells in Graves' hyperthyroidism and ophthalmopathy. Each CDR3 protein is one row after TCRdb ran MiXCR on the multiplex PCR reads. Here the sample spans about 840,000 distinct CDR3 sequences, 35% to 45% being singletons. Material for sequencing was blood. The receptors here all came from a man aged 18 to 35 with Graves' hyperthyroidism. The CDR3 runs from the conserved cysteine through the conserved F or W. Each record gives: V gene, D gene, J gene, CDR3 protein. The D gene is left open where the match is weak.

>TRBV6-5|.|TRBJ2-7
CASSYSQRVEQYF
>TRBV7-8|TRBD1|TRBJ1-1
CASSQQGAFMNTEAFF
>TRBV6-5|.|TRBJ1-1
CASSLDSKAFF
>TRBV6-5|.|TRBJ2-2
CASSYSIRGAGELFF
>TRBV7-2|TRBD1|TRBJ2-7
CASSLARTGGYYEQYF
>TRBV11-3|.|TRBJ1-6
CASSLGGDSYNSPLHF
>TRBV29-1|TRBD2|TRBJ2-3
CSVGGLAGADTQYF
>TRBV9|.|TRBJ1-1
CASSKGGGGTEAFF
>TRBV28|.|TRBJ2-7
CASSFKGFYEQYF
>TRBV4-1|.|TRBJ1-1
CASSQVGHENTEAFF
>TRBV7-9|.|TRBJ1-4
CASYTGALGAEKLFF
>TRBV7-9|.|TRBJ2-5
CASSLGGMRETQYF